This T cell receptor beta chain originates from a study of T cell responses to AZD1222 COVID-19 vaccine. Assay used: immunoSEQ multiplex PCR; TCRdb lists only in-frame clones, some missing. The sample has 150,000 to 200,000 clones, over 80% seen once. The length of the CDR3 is 14 residues. CDR1 is MGHRA, CDR2 YSYEKL, per germline. With 2 bases clipped from V and 3 bases from J, the junction kept 0 bases outside the gene matches. The specimen was peripheral blood, collected on day 0 of MenACWY control vaccination. This receptor was taken from an adult in good health. The V call is TRBV4-1, the J call TRBJ1-4, with TRBD1 identical over 7 bases. CDR3: CASSQQGANEKLFF. DNA for the CDR3: TGCGCCAGCAGCCAACAGGGGGCTAATGAAAAACTGTTTTTT.